These 11 T cell receptor beta chains share one sample of origin, sequenced in a study of blood T cell repertoires in COVID-19. Sequenced by immunoSEQ multiplex PCR; TCRdb stores in-frame clones only, minus some. The sample includes approximately 180,000 clones, 89% of them seen just once. The sample comprised PBMCs or T cells enriched from blood (not recorded which). These TCRs come from a woman aged 40-49 years with acute COVID-19.

This clone was recorded a few times. V and J are TRBV19 and TRBJ1-2; no clear D. CDR3 length: 17 amino acids. CDR1 is LNHDA and CDR2 is SQIVND in the germline V gene (reference sequence). The V end lost 0 bases, the J end lost 0 bases, and 14 bases lay between the germline ends. For the CDR3, the DNA is TGTGCCAGTAGTATAGATCTAAGGCAGGTCACTAACTATGGCTACACCTTC. This gives the protein CASSIDLRQVTNYGYTF.

The J gene is TRBJ2-7, the V gene TRBV4-3, with a weak D call TRBD2 (6 bases). Trimming stripped 0 bases from V and 4 bases from J, with 13 bases between. From germline, CDR1 is LGHNA and CDR2 YSLEER. This CDR3 has 15 residues. CDR3 protein: CASSQEGGQSYEQYF. DNA for the CDR3: TGCGCCAGCAGCCAAGAGGGAGGACAATCATACGAGCAGTACTTC.

This rearrangement joins TRBV10-3 to TRBJ2-1, with TRBD1 matching over 10 bases. Germline loops: CDR1 ENHRY, CDR2 SYGVKD. The CDR3 is 14 amino acids. V shed 11 bases, J shed 8 bases, and the junction held 12 bases outside the gene matches. The CDR3 DNA reads TGTGCCTCAGCGGGACAGGGGAGGACCGATGAGCAGTTCTTC. It specifies CASAGQGRTDEQFF.

V usage is TRBV11-2 and J usage is TRBJ1-1, with 9 bases lining up with TRBD1. This CDR3 spans 17 amino acids. After removal of 2 bases from V and 10 bases from J, the junction contained 17 bases not matched to a gene. Germline V gene lookup returns CDR1 SGHAT and CDR2 FQNNGV. The CDR3 protein is CASSLTGGGWATFGAFF. The CDR3 DNA reads TGTGCCAGCAGCTTAACAGGGGGCGGTTGGGCCACATTTGGAGCTTTCTTT.

The chain joins TRBV6-2 or TRBV6-3 to TRBJ2-5; tentative D call: TRBD2 (6 bases). The length of the CDR3 is 15 residues. V lost 0 bases and J 9 bases, leaving 17 bases between the germline ends. The V gene's germline CDR1 is MNHEY and CDR2 SVGEGT. The DNA of the CDR3 is TGTGCCAGCAGTTACTCGATGACCCCACGGAGGGCCCAGTACTTC. Translated, it gives CASSYSMTPRRAQYF.

The rearrangement links TRBV7-2 to TRBJ2-7, with 11 bases identical to TRBD2. The ends lost 5 bases at V and 3 bases at J; junction bases unmatched: 6. The germline gives CDR1 SGHTA, CDR2 FQGNSA. This CDR3 has 15 residues. The CDR3 DNA follows: TGTGCCAGCAGCGTAACTAGCGGGAGTAGCTACGAGCAGTACTTC. Its translation: CASSVTSGSSYEQYF. The variable domain in full, completed from reference TRBV7-2 and TRBJ2-7, reads GAGVSQSPSNKVTEKGKDVELRCDPISGHTALYWYRQSLGQGLEFLIYFQGNSAPDKSGLPSDRFSAERTGGSVSTLTIQRTQQEDSAVYLCASSVTSGSSYEQYFGPGTRLTVT.

CDR3 DNA: TGTGCCAGCAGCTTATTTAACTTTCCGGGCTCTGGGGCCAACGTCCTGACTTTC. Protein: CASSLFNFPGSGANVLTF. This sequence joins TRBV7-2 and TRBJ2-6, with D hard to call. Trimming removed 2 bases from V and 0 bases from J, with 14 bases in between. This CDR3 has 18 residues. Germline V gives CDR1 SGHTA, CDR2 FQGNSA. The full variable domain, in which reference TRBV7-2 and TRBJ2-6 provide the parts outside the CDR3, is GAGVSQSPSNKVTEKGKDVELRCDPISGHTALYWYRQSLGQGLEFLIYFQGNSAPDKSGLPSDRFSAERTGGSVSTLTIQRTQQEDSAVYLCASSLFNFPGSGANVLTFGAGSRLTVL.

The chain links TRBV19 to TRBJ2-1, with 8 bases aligning to TRBD2. The V gene end was trimmed by 6 bases and the J gene end by 3 bases; junction bases not matched to a gene: 13. In germline, CDR1 is LNHDA, CDR2 SQIVND (reference sequence). This CDR3 comprises 17 residues. The CDR3 DNA is TGTGCCAGTAGCAAACAACGCGGGGGGCTCTACTACAATGAGCAGTTCTTC. Translated: CASSKQRGGLYYNEQFF.

This chain uses TRBV7-8 with TRBJ2-2, with 11 bases that match TRBD2. CDR1 is SGHVS and CDR2 is FQNEAQ in the germline V gene. The CDR3 has 17 amino acids. The trim removed 5 bases at V and 2 bases at J, leaving 7 bases unmatched. This chain's CDR3 is CASSILAGEPNTGELFF. The DNA of the CDR3 is TGTGCCAGCAGCATACTAGCGGGGGAGCCCAACACCGGGGAGCTGTTTTTT.

This clone occurred a few times. The chain joins TRBV19 to TRBJ2-2; TRBD1 matches at 7 bases. J lost 6 bases, V lost 4 bases, and 14 bases had no gene match. Germline CDR1 LNHDA, CDR2 SQIVND (reference sequence). The CDR3 has 17 amino acids. CDR3 sequence reads: CASSSGKFGQVPGELFF. DNA for the CDR3: TGTGCCAGTAGTAGCGGTAAATTTGGACAGGTCCCCGGGGAGCTGTTTTTT.

This clone was picked up a small number of times. This sample includes further DNA sequences coding for the same CDR3. The chain links TRBV6-5 to TRBJ1-6; no reliable D call. Between the trimmed V and J ends, which lost 9 bases and 4 bases, there was a span of 10 bases. CDR3 size: 13 residues. Germline CDR1 MNHEY, CDR2 SVGAGI. The CDR3 loop reads CASLTGYNSPLHF. The CDR3 nucleotides are TGTGCCAGTTTGACGGGGTATAATTCACCCCTCCACTTT.